This TCR beta chain was found in a study of T-cell reconstitution after alpha-beta-depleted transplantation in children. With 0 bases clipped from V and 1 base from J, the junction kept 9 bases outside the gene matches. The length of the CDR3 is 17 residues. Germline CDR1 reads SGHNT; CDR2 reads YYREEE (reference sequence). During its preparation, the TCRbeta library received unique molecular identifiers. TCRdb redid the calling of the PCR reads with MiXCR, one entry per CDR3 protein. The data contain fewer than 130,000 distinct CDR3 sequences, approximately 10% of them singletons. There are many counts of this clonotype.

The sample in question was PBMCs from the stem cell graft donor, obtained from the stem cell graft. The receptor was isolated from a human donor who donated a stem cell graft to a child with acute lymphoblastic leukemia. The genes are TRBV5-4 and TRBJ1-1; 7 bases map to TRBD1. CDR3 nucleotide sequence: TGTGCCAGCAGCTTGGATACACAGGGGCAGCAGAACACTGAAGCTTTCTTT. Translated: CASSLDTQGQQNTEAFF.